The 16 T cell receptor beta chains presented below share a single source sample, sequenced in a study of CD4+ T cells in melanoma. The data were produced by immunoSEQ multiplex PCR, yet TCRdb's version contains in-frame clones alone and is incomplete. The sample consists of some 110,000 clones, about nine tenths of them appearing once. The specimen sequenced was peripheral blood. These receptors all come from a human donor with melanoma.

This clone was counted a few times. The V gene is TRBV30, the J gene TRBJ1-2, with D hard to call. Per germline, CDR1 GTSNPN and CDR2 SVGIG (reference sequence). The CDR3 runs 12 residues. V was trimmed by 2 bases and J by 7 bases, leaving 11 bases between them. The CDR3 sequence is CAWSPNVGGYTF. CDR3 DNA sequence: TGTGCCTGGAGTCCCAACGTGGGTGGCTACACCTTC.

The genes are TRBV30 and TRBJ1-2; D unresolved. This CDR3 contains 13 residues. With 3 bases removed from V and 2 bases from J, the gap between germline ends came to 10 bases. The germline V gene has CDR1 GTSNPN and CDR2 SVGIG (reference sequence). This CDR3 reads CAWRRGPNYGYTF. The CDR3 region has the DNA TGTGCCTGGAGGCGTGGACCGAACTATGGCTACACCTTC.

The rearrangement uses TRBV28 and TRBJ1-1; D may be TRBD1 (5 bases). The CDR3 runs to 13 residues. Trimming took off 7 bases at V and 4 bases at J, with 13 bases between the two ends. Germline values: CDR1 MDHEN, CDR2 SYDVKM. The CDR3 sequence is CASTGAEGTEAFF. The CDR3 nucleotides are TGTGCCAGCACCGGGGCCGAGGGCACTGAAGCTTTCTTT.

V gene TRBV18 combines with J gene TRBJ1-5; no clear D gene. Trimming left V 3 bases short and J 5 bases short, with 8 bases between. CDR1 KGHSH and CDR2 LQKENI come from the germline V gene. CDR3 length equals 13 residues. CDR3 region: CASSPGWDQPQHF. The DNA of the CDR3 is TGTGCCAGCTCACCGGGTTGGGATCAGCCCCAGCATTTT.

The V gene is TRBV2, the J gene TRBJ2-3; TRBD2 matches 14 bases. The germline V gene has CDR1 SNHLY and CDR2 FYNNEI. The CDR3 runs 18 residues. Trimming removed 4 bases from V and 5 bases from J; junction bases left unmatched: 11. The CDR3 coding sequence is TGTGCCAGCAGTGGACTTACGACTAGCGGGGGGGCAATAGATACGCAGTATTTT. Residues: CASSGLTTSGGAIDTQYF. Filled out from reference TRBV2 and TRBJ2-3, the complete variable domain reads EPEVTQTPSHQVTQMGQEVILRCVPISNHLYFYWYRQILGQKVEFLVSFYNNEISEKSEIFDDQFSVERPDGSNFTLKIRSTKLEDSAMYFCASSGLTTSGGAIDTQYFGPGTRLTVL.

This chain joins TRBV5-8 and TRBJ2-7; 8 bases are shared with TRBD1. V shed 2 bases, J shed 5 bases, and the junction held 6 bases outside the gene matches. The germline CDR1 and CDR2 sequences are SGHTS and YDEGEE. The CDR3 is made up of 14 amino acids. The CDR3 spells CASSFWTGIDEQYF. The CDR3 DNA is TGTGCCAGCAGCTTTTGGACAGGGATCGACGAGCAGTACTTC.

The chain recombines TRBV27 with TRBJ1-4, with D unresolved. The CDR3 has 15 residues. Trimming pared 4 bases from V and 0 bases from J, leaving 9 bases between. The germline CDR1 and CDR2 sequences are MNHEY and SMNVEV (reference sequence). CDR3 in amino acids: CASSSLASTNEKLFF. For the CDR3, the DNA is TGTGCCAGCAGTTCTCTAGCATCAACTAATGAAAAACTGTTTTTT.

The chain combines TRBV5-1 with TRBJ2-3, with TRBD1 matching 7 bases. The CDR3 is 15 amino acids. V shed 2 bases and J 5 bases; nucleotides not matched to a gene: 8. Looked up from germline, CDR1 is SGHRS and CDR2 is YFSETQ. CDR3 region: CASSFTGTAEDTQYF. CDR3 coding DNA: TGCGCCAGCAGCTTTACCGGGACAGCTGAAGATACGCAGTATTTT.

J is TRBJ2-3 and V is TRBV29-1, with 8 positions matching TRBD1. This CDR3 is 12 amino acids long. Germline CDR1 is SQVTM and CDR2 is ANQGSEA. V shed 5 bases and J 6 bases; nucleotides not matched to a gene: 4. The CDR3 reads CSVSTGGDTQYF. In DNA, the CDR3 is TGCAGCGTTTCCACAGGGGGGGATACGCAGTATTTT.

This chain links TRBV7-2 with TRBJ2-7, with D possibly being TRBD2 (7 bases). The germline V gene encodes CDR1 SGHTA and CDR2 FQGNSA. Trimming took 3 bases from V and 5 from J, leaving 11 bases between them. The CDR3 totals 13 residues. Written as DNA, the CDR3 is TGTGCCAGCAGCTTGAGGGGGGGGAACGAGCAGTACTTC. Residues: CASSLRGGNEQYF. Looking up the rest from reference TRBV7-2 and TRBJ2-7 gives the full variable domain: GAGVSQSPSNKVTEKGKDVELRCDPISGHTALYWYRQSLGQGLEFLIYFQGNSAPDKSGLPSDRFSAERTGGSVSTLTIQRTQQEDSAVYLCASSLRGGNEQYFGPGTRLTVT.

The DNA of the CDR3 is TGTGCCAGCGGGGGGCAGTATAATTCACCCCTCCACTTT. As protein: CASGGQYNSPLHF. The J gene is TRBJ1-6, the V gene TRBV6-5; tentative D call: TRBD1 (6 bases). V lost 8 bases, J lost 4 bases, and 9 bases lay in between. The CDR3 sequence is 13 residues long. Germline V CDR1 and CDR2: MNHEY, SVGAGI.

The J gene is TRBJ2-7, the V gene TRBV5-1; D is perhaps TRBD1 (7 bases). The germline V gene has CDR1 SGHRS and CDR2 YFSETQ. V was cut by 4 bases and J by 3 bases, with 11 bases left in between. This CDR3 contains 13 residues. CDR3 loop: CASSQGGFYEQYF. In nucleotides, the CDR3 is TGCGCCAGCAGCCAGGGGGGATTCTACGAGCAGTACTTC.

This sequence joins TRBV5-1 and TRBJ1-1; the D is unclear. The V gene's germline CDR1 is SGHRS and CDR2 YFSETQ. The CDR3 contains 13 residues. Trimming left V 2 bases short and J 1 base short, with 6 bases between. The CDR3 loop is CASSLLTNTEAFF. CDR3 DNA sequence: TGCGCCAGCAGCTTATTGACGAACACTGAAGCTTTCTTT.

The rearrangement links TRBV9 to TRBJ2-1; 8 nucleotides agree with TRBD2. With V trimmed by 3 bases and J by 8 bases, 19 bases remained unmatched. Germline CDR1 is SGDLS and CDR2 is YYNGEE. The CDR3 length is 18 residues. The chain's CDR3 is CASSAPSSGDAGGDEQFF. The CDR3 DNA sequence: TGTGCCAGCAGCGCCCCATCCTCGGGCGACGCGGGAGGTGATGAGCAGTTCTTC.

This chain connects TRBV6-5 to TRBJ1-3, with D possibly being TRBD1 (5 bases). The V gene lost 11 bases and the J gene lost 4 bases, with 12 bases spanning the gap. CDR3 length: 12 amino acids. In germline, CDR1 is MNHEY, CDR2 SVGAGI. In nucleotides, the CDR3 is TGTGCCGTCTGGGGGACCGGAAACACCATATATTTT. Translation: CAVWGTGNTIYF.

The chain combines TRBV5-4 with TRBJ1-2; 8 nucleotides line up with TRBD1. With 3 bases clipped from V and 6 bases from J, the junction kept 10 bases outside the gene matches. Germline V lookup: CDR1 SGHNT, CDR2 YYREEE (reference sequence). The CDR3 length is 15 residues. The CDR3 is CASSSPRQGRDGYTF. CDR3 DNA: TGTGCCAGCAGCTCCCCGCGACAGGGGAGGGATGGCTACACCTTC.